Sequencing of this T cell receptor (beta chain) was carried out in a study of T-cell memory formation after mild COVID-19 (dated by TCRdb to about 2021). Some background on the complete study: TCR sequence clusters from the two donors were found to be largely donor specific. T-cell clones expanding and contracting after mild COVID-19 in two donors were tracked by longitudinal TCRalpha and TCRbeta repertoire sequencing. The cohort comprised two young, previously healthy adult volunteers, one female and one male. Overall study outcomes, separate from this receptor: The second-wave clones that peaked on day 37 were not confirmed to be SARS-CoV-2 specific. Some responding clones were detected in pre-infection memory, suggesting pre-existing cross-reactive memory T cells joined the SARS-CoV-2 response. Only a couple of mild cases were covered by the study, and larger cohorts that include severe cases with pre-infection samples were considered necessary. Contracting CD4+ clones turned up mainly in the CM and EM memory subsets, whereas EMRA was where CD8+ clones were enriched. From day 15 to 85, contracting clones showed balanced CD4/CD8 phenotypes, whereas a second wave of clones that expanded from day 15 to 37 leaned towards CD4+.

PBMCs were isolated by Ficoll-Paque density gradient centrifugation. The germline V and J ends show losses of 4 bases and 3 bases respectively, and no gene match explains 8 bases of the junction. Measured from the cysteine to the phenylalanine, the CDR3 is 15 residues long. CDR3 DNA only is kept here, 45 bases in frame from base 1. CDR1 is given as LGHNA and CDR2 as YSLEER, both from the germline V gene. Sequencing was carried out with an Illumina NovaSeq 6000. TCRalpha and TCRbeta cDNA libraries were constructed by 5'RACE with constant-segment primers, with sample barcodes and unique molecular identifiers being introduced. RNA was extracted from every sample with Trizol reagent. Amplification of the libraries took two PCR steps, and the second step added a second sample barcode plus Illumina TruSeq adapters. The libraries were sequenced on an Illumina NovaSeq using 2 x 150 bp paired-end reads. As for how the authors treated the data: With migec v1.2.7, reads were demultiplexed and then collapsed into UMI-guided consensus sequences. Using mixcr v2.1.11, UMI consensuses were aligned to TRA and TRB V and J templates and then assembled into clonotypes. A clonotype was counted as expanded or contracted only when both edgeR and NoisET called the clonotype significant, with the noise models trained on biological replicates. edgeR calls used a false discovery rate-adjusted p below 0.01 and a log2 fold-change threshold of 1. PCA with hierarchical clustering of max-normalized trajectories of the 1000 most abundant clonotypes was used as exploratory dynamics analysis. Each responding clone was given a CD4 or CD8 phenotype based on the CD4+ and CD8+ repertoires, which had been sequenced separately. TCRdb ran its own pipeline on the public reads, namely fastp trimming at Q25 and MiXCR clone calling, and kept in-frame beta chains. Records with the same CDR3 protein are collapsed into one entry carrying the most frequent genes and DNA. TCRdb, not the original authors, processed these V and J calls. This sample comprises approximately 180,000 distinct CDR3 sequences, 16% of them detected only once. Of the sample, approximately 2.2% is held by the ten largest clones.

Concerning this clonotype: Its recognized antigen is unknown. No base quality values were provided; no much bigger clone lies one nucleotide off.

The chain uses TRBV4-3 and TRBJ2-5; 7 central bases correspond to TRBD1. This TCR was sampled from an adult woman who had mild COVID-19 (a few samples of this study predate the infection). The sample titles of this study are shuffled in the database, so cell type and time point are left out; the donor was told from shared clones. The sample comprised PBMCs or a T cell subset sorted from them (not recorded which). The CDR3 region reads CASSPHTGTEETQYF. The DNA sequence is TGCGCCAGCAGCCCGCACACCGGGACAGAAGAGACCCAGTACTTC.